The 2 T cell receptor beta chains below come from one sample, sequenced in a study of blood T cell repertoires in COVID-19. Here immunoSEQ multiplex PCR was the method, and the copy in TCRdb shows in-frame clones only, minus some. In the table there are 200,000 to 250,000 clones, roughly 85% of which are singletons. The sequenced sample consisted of peripheral blood. Receptors were obtained from a woman in her sixties or seventies with COVID-19, enrolled during active disease.

V gene TRBV4-1 combines with J gene TRBJ1-1; 7 bases align to TRBD1. CDR1 MGHRA and CDR2 YSYEKL come from the germline V gene. This CDR3 is built from 15 residues. Trimming removed 3 bases from V and 5 bases from J; junction bases left unmatched: 9. The CDR3 here is CASSQHDGGQTEAFF. In nucleotides, the CDR3 is TGCGCCAGCAGCCAGCATGACGGGGGACAGACTGAAGCTTTCTTT.

This chain joins TRBV19 and TRBJ1-1; weak D call: TRBD1 (5 bases). The length of the CDR3 is 15 residues. The germline V gene has CDR1 LNHDA and CDR2 SQIVND (reference sequence). Trimming took off 1 base at V and 1 base at J, with 10 bases between the two ends. CDR3 sequence (DNA): TGTGCCAGTAGTATAGGGACCGGGGGGAACACTGAAGCTTTCTTT. Protein: CASSIGTGGNTEAFF.